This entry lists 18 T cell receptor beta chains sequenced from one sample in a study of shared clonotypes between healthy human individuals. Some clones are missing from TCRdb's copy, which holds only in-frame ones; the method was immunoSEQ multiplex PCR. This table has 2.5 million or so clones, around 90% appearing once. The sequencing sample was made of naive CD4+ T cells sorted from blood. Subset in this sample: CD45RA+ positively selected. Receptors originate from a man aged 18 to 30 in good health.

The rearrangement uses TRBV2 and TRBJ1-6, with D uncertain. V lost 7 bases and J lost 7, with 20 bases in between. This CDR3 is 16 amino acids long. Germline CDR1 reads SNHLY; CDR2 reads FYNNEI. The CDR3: CASKRREGMGNSPLHF. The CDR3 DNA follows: TGTGCCAGCAAAAGGAGGGAGGGAATGGGGAATTCACCCCTCCACTTT.

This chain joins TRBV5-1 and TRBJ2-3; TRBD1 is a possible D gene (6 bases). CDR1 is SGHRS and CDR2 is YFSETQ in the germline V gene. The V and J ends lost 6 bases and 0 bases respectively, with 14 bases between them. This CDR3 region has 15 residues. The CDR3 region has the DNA TGCGCCAGCAACGAGGGGGTTTCGAGCACAGATACGCAGTATTTT. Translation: CASNEGVSSTDTQYF.

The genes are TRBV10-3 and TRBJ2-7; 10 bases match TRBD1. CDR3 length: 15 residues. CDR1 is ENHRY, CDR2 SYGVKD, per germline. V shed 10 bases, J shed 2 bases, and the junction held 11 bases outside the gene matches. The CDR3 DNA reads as TGTGCCACCCGTCCCGGGACAGGGGTGACCTACGAGCAGTACTTC. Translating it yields CATRPGTGVTYEQYF.

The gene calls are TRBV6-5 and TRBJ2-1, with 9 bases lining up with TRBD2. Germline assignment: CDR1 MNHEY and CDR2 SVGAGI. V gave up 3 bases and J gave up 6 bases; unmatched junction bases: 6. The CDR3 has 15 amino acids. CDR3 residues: CASSYSSGIPNEQFF. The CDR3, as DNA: TGTGCCAGCAGTTATTCTAGCGGGATCCCCAATGAGCAGTTCTTC.

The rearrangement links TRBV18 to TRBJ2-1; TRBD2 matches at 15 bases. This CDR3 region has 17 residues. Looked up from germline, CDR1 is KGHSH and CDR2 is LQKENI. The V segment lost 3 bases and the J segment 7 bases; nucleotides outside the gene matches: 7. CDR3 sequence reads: CASSPGLAGGMQNEQFF. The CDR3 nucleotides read TGTGCCAGCTCACCGGGACTAGCGGGAGGTATGCAGAATGAGCAGTTCTTC.

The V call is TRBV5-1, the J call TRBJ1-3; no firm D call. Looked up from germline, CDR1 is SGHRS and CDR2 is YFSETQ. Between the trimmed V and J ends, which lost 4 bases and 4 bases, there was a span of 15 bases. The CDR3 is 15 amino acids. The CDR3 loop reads CASSTDLRSGNTIYF. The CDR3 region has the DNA TGCGCCAGCAGCACTGACCTACGCTCGGGAAACACCATATATTTT.

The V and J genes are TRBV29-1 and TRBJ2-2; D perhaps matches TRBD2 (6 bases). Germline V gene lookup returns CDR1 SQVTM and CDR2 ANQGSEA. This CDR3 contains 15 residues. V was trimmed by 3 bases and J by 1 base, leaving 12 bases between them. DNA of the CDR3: TGCAGCGTTGAGGTTGCGGGAAAGAACACCGGGGAGCTGTTTTTT. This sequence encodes CSVEVAGKNTGELFF.

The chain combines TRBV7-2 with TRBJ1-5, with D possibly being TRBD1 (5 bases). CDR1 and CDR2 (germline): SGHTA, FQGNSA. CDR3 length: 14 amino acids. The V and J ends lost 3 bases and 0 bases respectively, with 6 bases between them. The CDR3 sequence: CASSFTGSNQPQHF. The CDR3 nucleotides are TGTGCCAGCAGCTTTACAGGTAGCAATCAGCCCCAGCATTTT.

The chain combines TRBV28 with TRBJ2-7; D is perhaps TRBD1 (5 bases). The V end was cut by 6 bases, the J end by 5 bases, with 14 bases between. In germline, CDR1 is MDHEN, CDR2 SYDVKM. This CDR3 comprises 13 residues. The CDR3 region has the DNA TGTGCCAGCAGCCTCGCGCCAGGGCACGAGCAGTACTTC. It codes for CASSLAPGHEQYF.

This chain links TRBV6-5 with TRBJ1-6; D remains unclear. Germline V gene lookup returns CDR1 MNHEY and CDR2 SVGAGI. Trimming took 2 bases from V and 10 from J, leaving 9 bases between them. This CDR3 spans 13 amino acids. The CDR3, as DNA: TGTGCCAGCAGTTACGTTGGGAGGTCACCCCTCCACTTT. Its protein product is CASSYVGRSPLHF.

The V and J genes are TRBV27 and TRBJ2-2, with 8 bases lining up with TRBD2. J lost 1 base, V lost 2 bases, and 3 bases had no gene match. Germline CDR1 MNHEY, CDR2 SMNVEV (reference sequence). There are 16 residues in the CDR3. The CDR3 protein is CASSLGLAENTGELFF. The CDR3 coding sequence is TGTGCCAGCAGTTTAGGACTAGCAGAGAACACCGGGGAGCTGTTTTTT.

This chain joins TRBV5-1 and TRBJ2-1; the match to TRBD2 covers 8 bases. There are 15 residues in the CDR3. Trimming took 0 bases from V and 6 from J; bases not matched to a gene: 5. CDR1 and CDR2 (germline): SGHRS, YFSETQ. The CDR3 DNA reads TGCGCCAGCAGCTTGGATTTAGCGGGACGCAATGAGCAGTTCTTC. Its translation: CASSLDLAGRNEQFF.

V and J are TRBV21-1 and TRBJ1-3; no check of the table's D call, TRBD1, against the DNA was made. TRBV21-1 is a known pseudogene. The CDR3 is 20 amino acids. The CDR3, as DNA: TGTGCCAGCAGCAAAGAGGGATCGGTACAGGTATTAGCCTCTGGAAACACCATATATTTT. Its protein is CASSKEGSVQVLASGNTIYF.

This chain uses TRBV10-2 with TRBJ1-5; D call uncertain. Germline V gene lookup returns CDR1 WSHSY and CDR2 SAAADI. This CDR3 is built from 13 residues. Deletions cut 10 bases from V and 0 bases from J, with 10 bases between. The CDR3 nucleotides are TGCGCCACCGGAGAAAATAGCAATCAGCCCCAGCATTTT. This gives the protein CATGENSNQPQHF.

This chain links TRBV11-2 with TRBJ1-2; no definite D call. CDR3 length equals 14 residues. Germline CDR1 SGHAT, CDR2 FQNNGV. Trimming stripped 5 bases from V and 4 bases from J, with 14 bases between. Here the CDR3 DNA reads TGTGCCAGCAGCCTAAGAGGGCTGGGCTATGGCTACACCTTC. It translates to CASSLRGLGYGYTF.

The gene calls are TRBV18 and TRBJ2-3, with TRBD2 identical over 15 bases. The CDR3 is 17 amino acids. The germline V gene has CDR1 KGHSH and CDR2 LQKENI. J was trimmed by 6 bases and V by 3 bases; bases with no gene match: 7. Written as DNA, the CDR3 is TGTGCCAGCTCACCGAAGGGACTAGCGGGGGGAATTGATACGCAGTATTTT. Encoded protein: CASSPKGLAGGIDTQYF.

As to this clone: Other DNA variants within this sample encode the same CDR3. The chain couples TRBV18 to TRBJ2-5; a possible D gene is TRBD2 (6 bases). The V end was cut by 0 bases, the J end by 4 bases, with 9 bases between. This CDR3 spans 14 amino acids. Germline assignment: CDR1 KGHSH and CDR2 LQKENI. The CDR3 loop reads CASSPPASVETQYF. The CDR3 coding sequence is TGTGCCAGCTCACCACCCGCTAGCGTAGAGACCCAGTACTTC.

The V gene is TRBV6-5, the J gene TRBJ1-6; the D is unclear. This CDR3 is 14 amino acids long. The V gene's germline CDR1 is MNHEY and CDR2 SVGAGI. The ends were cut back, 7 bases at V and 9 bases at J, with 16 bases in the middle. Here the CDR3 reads CASIKDRQVSPLHF. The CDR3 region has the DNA TGTGCCAGCATCAAAGACCGGCAGGTTTCACCCCTCCACTTT.